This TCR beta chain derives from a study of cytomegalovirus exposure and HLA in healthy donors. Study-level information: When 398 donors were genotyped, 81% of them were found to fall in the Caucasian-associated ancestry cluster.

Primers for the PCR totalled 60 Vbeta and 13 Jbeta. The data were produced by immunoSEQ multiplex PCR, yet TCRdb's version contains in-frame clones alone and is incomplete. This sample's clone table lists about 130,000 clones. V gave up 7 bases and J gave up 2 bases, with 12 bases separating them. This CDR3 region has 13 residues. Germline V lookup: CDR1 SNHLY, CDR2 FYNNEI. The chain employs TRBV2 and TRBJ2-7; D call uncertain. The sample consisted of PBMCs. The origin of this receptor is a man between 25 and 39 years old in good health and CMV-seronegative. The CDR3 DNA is TGTGCCAGCAAAGATGACACTGCCTACGAGCAGTACTTC. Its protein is CASKDDTAYEQYF.